The next 12 T cell receptor beta chains were all read from a single sample in a study of T cells in Graves' hyperthyroidism and ophthalmopathy. Amplification of TCR beta CDR3 regions used RNA as the template. HTBI primers were employed in a first-round RT-PCR of the TCR CDR3. TCRdb reanalysed the multiplex PCR reads using MiXCR and keeps one entry per CDR3 protein. Here the sample spans fewer than 400,000 distinct CDR3 sequences, over 12% being singletons. Sequenced input: blood. These receptors all stem from a man between 50 and 59 years old with Graves' ophthalmopathy.

This clonotype was found many times. V gene TRBV20-1 combines with J gene TRBJ1-5; D is unresolved. Germline V gene sequence: CDR1 DFQATT, CDR2 SNEGSKA (reference sequence). The CDR3 has 11 residues. V lost 6 bases and J 7 bases, leaving 10 bases between the germline ends. The CDR3 loop is CSATDGQPQHF. CDR3 bases: TGCAGTGCCACCGACGGACAGCCCCAGCATTTT.

This clonotype was observed a few times. CDR3 in DNA: TGTGCCAGCAGCGCAAGAGTCGTGGGACAGGGCCGGCAGCCCCAGCATTTT. Residues: CASSARVVGQGRQPQHF. The rearrangement links TRBV5-8 to TRBJ1-5; 9 bases match TRBD1. This CDR3 is built from 17 residues. CDR1 is SGHTS and CDR2 is YDEGEE in the germline V gene. J lost 7 bases, V lost 4 bases, and 15 bases had no gene match. The whole variable domain, filled in from reference TRBV5-8 and TRBJ1-5, reads EAGVTQSPTHLIKTRGQQATLRCSPISGHTSVYWYQQALGLGLQFLLWYDEGEERNRGNFPPRFSGRQFPNYSSELNVNALELEDSALYLCASSARVVGQGRQPQHFGDGTRLSIL.

The chain has TRBV28 and TRBJ2-1; D gene ambiguous. This CDR3 comprises 11 residues. Germline assignment: CDR1 MDHEN and CDR2 SYDVKM. With 3 bases removed from V and 8 bases from J, the gap between germline ends came to 5 bases. The CDR3 sequence: CASSFQYEQFF. In DNA, the CDR3 is TGTGCCAGCAGTTTTCAGTATGAGCAGTTCTTC.

At least ten counts were recorded for this clonotype. The chain carries TRBV20-1 and TRBJ2-5; weak D call: TRBD2 (6 bases). V lost 5 bases to trimming and J lost 1 base, with 20 bases between them. The CDR3 is 16 amino acids. The germline V gene has CDR1 DFQATT and CDR2 SNEGSKA (reference sequence). The DNA for the CDR3 is TGCAGTGCTCTTTTGTTGCGACGGGAGAGCCAAGAGACCCAGTACTTC. It encodes CSALLLRRESQETQYF.

This clonotype turned up a few times. This chain joins TRBV24-1 and TRBJ2-3; D is perhaps TRBD1 (6 bases). The CDR3 extends over 16 amino acids. Trimming shortened V by 5 bases and J by 1 base, and 15 bases separated the two germline ends. The germline gives CDR1 KGHDR, CDR2 SFDVKD. CDR3 region: CATSAPGTSGTDTQYF. The CDR3, as DNA: TGTGCCACCAGTGCCCCGGGGACATCGGGCACAGATACGCAGTATTTT.

This clonotype came up many times. CDR3 loop: CASAREYATGELFF. CDR3 DNA sequence: TGTGCCAGCGCTCGGGAGTATGCCACCGGGGAGCTGTTTTTT. This chain uses TRBV3-1 with TRBJ2-2, with D tentatively TRBD2 (6 bases). CDR3 length: 14 residues. CDR1 LGHDT and CDR2 YNNKEL come from the germline V gene (reference sequence). With 8 bases removed from V and 4 bases from J, the gap between germline ends came to 14 bases.

Ten or more counts support this clonotype. The chain carries TRBV2 and TRBJ2-5; D not resolved. Germline V lookup: CDR1 SNHLY, CDR2 FYNNEI. The CDR3 contains 11 residues. V lost 4 bases to trimming and J lost 6 bases, with 6 bases between them. CDR3 DNA sequence: TGTGCCAGCAGTGCGGCCCAGACCCAGTACTTC. Amino acids: CASSAAQTQYF.

The chain recombines TRBV7-9 with TRBJ1-2; TRBD1 agrees at 7 bases. The CDR3 length is 13 residues. V gave up 5 bases and J gave up 6 bases; unmatched junction bases: 6. Germline V gene data show CDR1 as SEHNR and CDR2 as FQNEAQ (reference sequence). The CDR3, as DNA: TGTGCCAGCAGCCCGGACAGGTTCGATGGCTACACCTTC. It is translated as CASSPDRFDGYTF.

This clonotype was observed many times. The V gene is TRBV2, the J gene TRBJ2-5; D is ambiguous. The CDR3 length is 14 residues. Trimming took 5 bases from V and 5 from J, leaving 15 bases between them. In germline, CDR1 is SNHLY, CDR2 FYNNEI. CDR3 nucleotide sequence: TGTGCCAGCAGTCGGAGTTCAGCGTGGGAGACCCAGTACTTC. It encodes CASSRSSAWETQYF. Together with reference TRBV2 and TRBJ2-5, the CDR3 gives the full variable domain: EPEVTQTPSHQVTQMGQEVILRCVPISNHLYFYWYRQILGQKVEFLVSFYNNEISEKSEIFDDQFSVERPDGSNFTLKIRSTKLEDSAMYFCASSRSSAWETQYFGPGTRLLVL.

This clonotype was recorded at least ten times. This chain connects TRBV20-1 to TRBJ2-3; D unclear. Germline V lookup: CDR1 DFQATT, CDR2 SNEGSKA (reference sequence). The CDR3 consists of 14 residues. V lost 1 base, J lost 0 bases, and 8 bases lay in between. The CDR3 sequence is CSARVDTSTDTQYF. In DNA form, the CDR3 reads TGCAGTGCTAGAGTAGACACTAGCACAGATACGCAGTATTTT.

This clonotype was seen a handful of times. The chain joins TRBV19 to TRBJ2-7; 8 bases are a match to TRBD1. After removal of 1 base from V and 6 bases from J, the junction contained 5 bases not matched to a gene. The length of the CDR3 is 14 residues. CDR1 LNHDA and CDR2 SQIVND come from the germline V gene (reference sequence). CDR3 DNA: TGTGCCAGTAGTATAGCAGGGGGCTTCGTCGAGCAGTACTTC. Protein product: CASSIAGGFVEQYF.

The sample holds a few counts of this clonotype. The rearrangement uses TRBV15 and TRBJ2-1; 9 bases fit TRBD2. With V trimmed by 0 bases and J by 6 bases, 6 bases remained unmatched. This CDR3 region has 16 residues. The germline V gene has CDR1 LNHNV and CDR2 YYDKDF (reference sequence). The DNA for the CDR3 is TGTGCCACCAGCAGAGATCTAGCGGGACGGACCAATGAGCAGTTCTTC. Residues: CATSRDLAGRTNEQFF.